This entry lists 25 T cell receptor beta chains sequenced from one sample in a study of shared clonotypes between healthy human individuals. Profiled with immunoSEQ multiplex PCR; TCRdb holds only in-frame clones, not every one. The profile shows approximately 710,000 clones, 90% of them singletons. The sequencing input was memory CD8+ T cells from PBMCs. The subset here: CD45RO+ cells pooled with CCR7-negative TemRA cells. These receptors came from a man aged 18 to 30 in good health. Some clones in this sample may be carry-over from other donors' samples.

The chain is built from TRBV27 and TRBJ2-7; D unresolved. The CDR3 is made up of 14 amino acids. Per the germline V gene, CDR1 is MNHEY and CDR2 is SMNVEV (reference sequence). With 8 bases removed from V and 1 base from J, the gap between germline ends came to 15 bases. The CDR3 DNA sequence: TGTGCCAGCGCATCCCGGGCCGGATCCTACGAGCAGTACTTC. Amino acid sequence: CASASRAGSYEQYF.

The rearrangement joins TRBV9 to TRBJ1-4; perhaps TRBD1 as D (6 bases). Between the trimmed V and J ends, which lost 3 bases and 4 bases, there was a span of 13 bases. Germline values: CDR1 SGDLS, CDR2 YYNGEE. The length of the CDR3 is 15 residues. The CDR3 loop is CASSARGQINEKLFF. CDR3 sequence (DNA): TGTGCCAGCAGCGCAAGAGGACAGATTAATGAAAAACTGTTTTTT.

This chain joins TRBV28 and TRBJ2-7; no clear D gene. Trimming pared 2 bases from V and 4 bases from J, leaving 15 bases between. Germline V lookup: CDR1 MDHEN, CDR2 SYDVKM. CDR3 size: 15 residues. The CDR3, as DNA: TGTGCCAGCAGTTTAGTCCCACGCACAGAGTACGAGCAGTACTTC. Protein: CASSLVPRTEYEQYF. The full variable domain, in which reference TRBV28 and TRBJ2-7 provide the parts outside the CDR3, is DVKVTQSSRYLVKRTGEKVFLECVQDMDHENMFWYRQDPGLGLRLIYFSYDVKMKEKGDIPEGYSVSREKKERFSLILESASTNQTSMYLCASSLVPRTEYEQYFGPGTRLTVT.

The chain has TRBV9 and TRBJ2-3, with D uncertain. The germline V gene encodes CDR1 SGDLS and CDR2 YYNGEE. CDR3 length equals 13 residues. V was shortened by 0 bases and J by 5 bases, with 7 bases between the two germline ends. Here the CDR3 reads CASSVGMEDTQYF. The DNA of the CDR3 is TGTGCCAGCAGCGTAGGAATGGAAGATACGCAGTATTTT.

The chain links TRBV19 to TRBJ2-1; 8 bases fit TRBD2. Germline V gene data show CDR1 as LNHDA and CDR2 as SQIVND (reference sequence). The CDR3 is 16 residues long. The V segment lost 5 bases and the J segment 4 bases; nucleotides outside the gene matches: 10. CDR3 nucleotides: TGTGCCAGTAGTGTACCTCCGGGGGGGGAATACAATGAGCAGTTCTTC. Its protein product is CASSVPPGGEYNEQFF.

This clone was detected a few times. This chain links TRBV27 with TRBJ2-7; D unclear. The CDR3 sequence is 10 residues long. Trimming cost V 4 bases and J 2 bases, with 0 bases left between them. CDR1 MNHEY and CDR2 SMNVEV come from the germline V gene (reference sequence). CDR3 coding DNA: TGTGCCAGCAGTTCCTACGAGCAGTACTTC. Translating it yields CASSSYEQYF.

The chain has TRBV2 and TRBJ2-1, with 7 bases aligning to TRBD1. Germline V gives CDR1 SNHLY, CDR2 FYNNEI. The CDR3 loop spans 14 amino acids. After removal of 6 bases from V and 9 bases from J, the junction contained 11 bases not matched to a gene. DNA for the CDR3: TGTGCCAGCAGCCTGACAGGGTATTACGGTGAGCAGTTCTTC. Translating gives CASSLTGYYGEQFF.

The chain links TRBV27 to TRBJ2-3; the D is unclear. The germline V gene encodes CDR1 MNHEY and CDR2 SMNVEV (reference sequence). There are 15 residues in the CDR3. V lost 3 bases, J lost 2 bases, and 12 bases lay in between. The CDR3 is CASSFGSALTDTQYF. The DNA for the CDR3 is TGTGCCAGCAGTTTCGGTTCAGCTCTCACAGATACGCAGTATTTT.

V gene TRBV19 combines with J gene TRBJ1-3; D may be TRBD1 (5 bases). This CDR3 is 15 amino acids long. V was pared by 6 bases and J by 0 bases, with 12 bases between. Germline assignment: CDR1 LNHDA and CDR2 SQIVND (reference sequence). CDR3 sequence reads: CASRMTDLSGNTIYF. CDR3 bases: TGTGCCAGTAGGATGACAGACCTCTCTGGAAACACCATATATTTT.

In regard to this clone: The same CDR3 arises from other DNA sequences in this sample as well. This rearrangement joins TRBV28 to TRBJ1-2; D unresolved. CDR1 and CDR2 from the germline V gene are MDHEN and SYDVKM. The CDR3 covers 14 residues. The V gene lost 5 bases and the J gene lost 4 bases, with 14 bases spanning the gap. The CDR3 nucleotides read TGTGCCAGCAGTCTGAGTGTAGGATCCTATGGCTACACCTTC. Translation gives CASSLSVGSYGYTF.

The V gene is TRBV30, the J gene TRBJ2-7; D uncertain. V lost 0 bases, J lost 5 bases, and 11 bases lay in between. Germline CDR1 is GTSNPN and CDR2 is SVGIG (reference sequence). The CDR3 spans 13 residues. In nucleotides, the CDR3 is TGTGCCTGGAGTGTAAGTGGGGTTGACGAGCAGTACTTC. Amino acid sequence: CAWSVSGVDEQYF.

V is TRBV9 and J is TRBJ1-3; D is possibly TRBD1 (5 bases). Germline lookup yields CDR1 SGDLS and CDR2 YYNGEE. The germline V and J ends were trimmed by 3 bases and 0 bases, with 16 bases remaining between them. CDR3 size: 17 residues. This CDR3 is CASSAARGESSGNTIYF. CDR3 DNA: TGTGCCAGCAGCGCCGCGAGAGGGGAAAGCTCTGGAAACACCATATATTTT.

This chain connects TRBV5-1 to TRBJ2-3; D remains unclear. The CDR3 totals 15 residues. CDR1 is SGHRS, CDR2 YFSETQ, per germline. Trimming stripped 0 bases from V and 0 bases from J, with 8 bases between. CDR3 nucleotides: TGCGCCAGCAGCTTGGCTGTCAGGAGCACAGATACGCAGTATTTT. Translation gives CASSLAVRSTDTQYF.

The chain employs TRBV9 and TRBJ2-4, with 12 bases identical to TRBD2. The V gene's germline CDR1 is SGDLS and CDR2 YYNGEE. V gave up 3 bases and J gave up 5 bases; unmatched junction bases: 3. This CDR3 region has 15 residues. CDR3 protein: CASSASGRAENIQYF. The CDR3 DNA reads as TGTGCCAGCAGCGCTAGCGGGAGGGCCGAAAACATTCAGTACTTC.

The chain employs TRBV6-6 and TRBJ2-1, with D perhaps matching TRBD1 (5 bases). The V and J ends lost 10 bases and 2 bases respectively, with 18 bases between them. The CDR3 is 15 residues long. Germline CDR1 and CDR2: MNHNY and SVGAGI (reference sequence). This CDR3 reads CATQGRTGPYNEQFF. The CDR3 DNA follows: TGTGCCACCCAGGGTCGCACTGGGCCCTACAATGAGCAGTTCTTC.

The CDR3 sequence: CASSQTGVYNEQFF. CDR3 nucleotide sequence: TGTGCCAGCAGCCAGACAGGGGTCTACAATGAGCAGTTCTTC. This chain connects TRBV7-9 to TRBJ2-1; 8 nucleotides match TRBD1. CDR3 length: 14 amino acids. The germline V gene encodes CDR1 SEHNR and CDR2 FQNEAQ (reference sequence). V dropped 5 bases and J dropped 3; count of bases not matched to a gene: 3.

The V and J genes are TRBV28 and TRBJ2-7, with D possibly being TRBD1 (6 bases). With 5 bases removed from V and 3 bases from J, the gap between germline ends came to 17 bases. Germline V gives CDR1 MDHEN, CDR2 SYDVKM. This CDR3 has 15 amino acids. CDR3 nucleotides: TGTGCCAGCAGTCCCCAATTGGGGGCCTACTACGAGCAGTACTTC. Protein product: CASSPQLGAYYEQYF.

This chain uses TRBV29-1 with TRBJ2-1; D might be TRBD2 (5 bases). Trimming removed 6 bases at V and 0 bases at J, with 12 bases between. The CDR3 covers 14 residues. Germline-derived CDR1 and CDR2 are SQVTM and ANQGSEA. CDR3 sequence reads: CSVLGGSSYNEQFF. DNA of the CDR3: TGCAGCGTCCTAGGTGGGAGCTCCTACAATGAGCAGTTCTTC.

The chain employs TRBV5-4 and TRBJ1-1, with a weak D call TRBD1 (5 bases). The germline gives CDR1 SGHNT, CDR2 YYREEE (reference sequence). The CDR3 is made up of 15 amino acids. Between the trimmed V and J ends, which lost 4 bases and 0 bases, there was a span of 13 bases. CDR3 protein: CASSQPGGLNTEAFF. The DNA of the CDR3 is TGTGCCAGCAGCCAACCCGGGGGTTTGAACACTGAAGCTTTCTTT.

The chain combines TRBV6-1 with TRBJ2-1, with 12 positions matching TRBD1. The V and J ends lost 3 bases and 7 bases, in that order; junction bases with no gene match: 7. This CDR3 is built from 16 residues. CDR1 and CDR2 (germline): MNHNS, SASEGT. The DNA of the CDR3 is TGTGCCAGCAGTGACCTCCCGGGACAGGGGGCTAATGAGCAGTTCTTC. Translating gives CASSDLPGQGANEQFF.

The rearrangement links TRBV30 to TRBJ2-2, with D maybe TRBD1 (6 bases). The CDR3 length is 15 residues. Germline loops: CDR1 GTSNPN, CDR2 SVGIG (reference sequence). The V end was cut by 1 base, the J end by 4 bases, with 13 bases between. CDR3 bases: TGTGCCTGGAGTGCCGTGCAGGGGATCACCGGGGAGCTGTTTTTT. Residues: CAWSAVQGITGELFF.

The chain combines TRBV5-6 with TRBJ2-7, with a tentative D call TRBD1 (6 bases). Germline CDR1 is SGHDT and CDR2 is YYEEEE. V was cut by 5 bases and J by 4 bases, with 10 bases left in between. The CDR3 extends over 12 amino acids. The CDR3 DNA reads as TGTGCCAGCAGTTCTAGGGGGTACGAGCAGTACTTC. This gives the protein CASSSRGYEQYF. Full variable domain (outside the CDR3, taken from reference TRBV5-6 and TRBJ2-7): DAGVTQSPTHLIKTRGQQVTLRCSPKSGHDTVSWYQQALGQGPQFIFQYYEEEERQRGNFPDRFSGHQFPNYSSELNVNALLLGDSALYLCASSSRGYEQYFGPGTRLTVT.

With respect to this clone: Other DNA sequences within the sample encode an identical CDR3. V usage is TRBV6-5 and J usage is TRBJ1-5; D is unresolved. V was clipped by 0 bases and J by 2 bases, with 5 bases between them. In germline, CDR1 is MNHEY, CDR2 SVGAGI. The CDR3 sequence is 14 residues long. The CDR3 sequence is CASSYSEGNQPQHF. The CDR3 DNA reads TGTGCCAGCAGTTACTCAGAGGGCAATCAGCCCCAGCATTTT.

The chain links TRBV9 to TRBJ2-7; 14 nucleotides align to TRBD2. This CDR3 has 15 amino acids. The V gene's germline CDR1 is SGDLS and CDR2 YYNGEE. The V and J ends lost 3 bases and 5 bases, in that order; junction bases with no gene match: 4. CDR3 in DNA: TGTGCCAGCAGCGCTGGGACTAGCGGGAGCCACGAGCAGTACTTC. Translated: CASSAGTSGSHEQYF.

The rearrangement joins TRBV29-1 to TRBJ2-1; D not certain. The CDR3 is made up of 13 amino acids. Germline CDR1 SQVTM, CDR2 ANQGSEA. Trimming left V 4 bases short and J 4 bases short, with 11 bases between. DNA for the CDR3: TGCAGCGTTGCGCCTGCCGGGTACAATGAGCAGTTCTTC. Amino acid sequence: CSVAPAGYNEQFF.